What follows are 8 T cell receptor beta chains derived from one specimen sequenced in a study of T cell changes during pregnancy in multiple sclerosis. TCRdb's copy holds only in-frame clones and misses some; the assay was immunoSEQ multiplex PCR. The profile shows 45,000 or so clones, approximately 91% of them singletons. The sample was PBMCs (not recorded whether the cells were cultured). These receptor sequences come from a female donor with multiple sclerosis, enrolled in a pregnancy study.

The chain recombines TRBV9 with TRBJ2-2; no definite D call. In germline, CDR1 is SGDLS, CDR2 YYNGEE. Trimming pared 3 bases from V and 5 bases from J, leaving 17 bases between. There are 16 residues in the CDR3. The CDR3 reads CASSAQSPLETGELFF. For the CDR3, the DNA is TGTGCCAGCAGCGCCCAATCTCCCCTAGAAACCGGGGAGCTGTTTTTT.

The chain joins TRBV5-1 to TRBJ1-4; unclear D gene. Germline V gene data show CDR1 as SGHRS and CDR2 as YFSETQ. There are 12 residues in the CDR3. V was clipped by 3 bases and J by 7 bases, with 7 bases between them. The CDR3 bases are TGCGCCAGCAGCTCAAATGGTGAAAAACTGTTTTTT. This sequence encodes CASSSNGEKLFF.

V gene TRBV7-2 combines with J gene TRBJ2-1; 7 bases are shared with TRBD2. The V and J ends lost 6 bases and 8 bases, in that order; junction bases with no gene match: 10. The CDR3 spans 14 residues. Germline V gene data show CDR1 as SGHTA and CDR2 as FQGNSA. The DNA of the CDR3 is TGTGCCAGCAGTCCTAGGACTAGTCGGGATGAGCAGTTCTTC. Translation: CASSPRTSRDEQFF.

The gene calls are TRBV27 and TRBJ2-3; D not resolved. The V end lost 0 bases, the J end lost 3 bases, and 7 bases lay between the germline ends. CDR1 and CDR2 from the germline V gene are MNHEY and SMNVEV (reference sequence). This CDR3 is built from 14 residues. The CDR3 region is CASSLSFWTDTQYF. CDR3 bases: TGTGCCAGCAGTTTATCGTTTTGGACAGATACGCAGTATTTT.

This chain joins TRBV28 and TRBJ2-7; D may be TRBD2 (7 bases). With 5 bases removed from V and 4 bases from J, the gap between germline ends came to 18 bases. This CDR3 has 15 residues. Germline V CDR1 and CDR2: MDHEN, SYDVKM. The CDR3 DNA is TGTGCCAGCAGTCCGGGGGCTAGCGGTCTTTACGAGCAGTACTTC. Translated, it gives CASSPGASGLYEQYF.

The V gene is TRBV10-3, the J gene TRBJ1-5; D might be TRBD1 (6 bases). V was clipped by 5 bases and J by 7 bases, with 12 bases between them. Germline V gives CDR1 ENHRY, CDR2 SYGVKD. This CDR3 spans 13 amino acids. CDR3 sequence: CAISSTGKQPQHF. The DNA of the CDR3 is TGTGCCATCAGTTCGACAGGAAAGCAGCCCCAGCATTTT.

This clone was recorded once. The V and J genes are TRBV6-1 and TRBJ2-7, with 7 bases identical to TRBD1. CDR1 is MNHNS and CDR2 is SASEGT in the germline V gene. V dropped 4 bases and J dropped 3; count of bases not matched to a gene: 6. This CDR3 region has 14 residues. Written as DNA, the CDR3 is TGTGCCAGCAGTGCCTCGGCAGGGGGCTACGAGCAGTACTTC. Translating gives CASSASAGGYEQYF.

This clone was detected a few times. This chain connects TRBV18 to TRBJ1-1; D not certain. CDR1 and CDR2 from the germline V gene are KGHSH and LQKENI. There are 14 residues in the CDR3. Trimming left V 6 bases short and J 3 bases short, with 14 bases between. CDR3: CASSTTEEDTEAFF. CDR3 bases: TGTGCCAGCTCGACCACGGAGGAGGACACTGAAGCTTTCTTT.